The 28 T cell receptor beta chains presented below share a single source sample, sequenced in a study of cytomegalovirus exposure and HLA in healthy donors. The PCR employed 60 Vbeta primers together with 13 Jbeta primers. The method was immunoSEQ multiplex PCR; TCRdb's version includes in-frame clones alone and lacks a portion of them. The table has around 200,000 clones, approximately 83% seen once. Sequencing was carried out using PBMCs. The receptors stem from a woman aged 45-65 years in good health and CMV-seropositive.

The chain carries TRBV5-5 and TRBJ1-5, with D possibly matching TRBD1 (5 bases). CDR3 length: 14 residues. Germline assignment: CDR1 SGHKS and CDR2 YYEKEE (reference sequence). V was shortened by 4 bases and J by 2 bases, with 10 bases between the two germline ends. CDR3 residues: CASSALGGNQPQHF. CDR3 coding DNA: TGTGCCAGCAGCGCCCTAGGGGGCAATCAGCCCCAGCATTTT. The whole variable domain, filled in from reference TRBV5-5 and TRBJ1-5, reads DAGVTQSPTHLIKTRGQQVTLRCSPISGHKSVSWYQQVLGQGPQFIFQYYEKEERGRGNFPDRFSARQFPNYSSELNVNALLLGDSALYLCASSALGGNQPQHFGDGTRLSIL.

This chain connects TRBV10-1 to TRBJ2-7, with 9 bases lining up with TRBD1. Germline V CDR1 and CDR2: WNHNN, SYGVQD (reference sequence). The J segment lost 4 bases and the V segment lost 7 bases, leaving 11 bases of the junction unmatched. This CDR3 spans 15 amino acids. The CDR3 nucleotides read TGCGCCAGCATCGGGACAGGGTTTCCCTCGTACGAGCAGTACTTC. The encoded protein is CASIGTGFPSYEQYF.

This clone was detected ten times or more. The chain combines TRBV5-4 with TRBJ1-4; D is perhaps TRBD1 (6 bases). V gave up 3 bases and J gave up 12 bases, with 15 bases separating them. Germline loops: CDR1 SGHNT, CDR2 YYREEE (reference sequence). The CDR3 runs to 13 residues. CDR3 bases: TGTGCCAGCAGCTCACAGGGAGTCGCTGAACTGTTTTTT. It is translated as CASSSQGVAELFF.

This clone was recorded once. CDR3 protein: CASSSLSGGEINEQYF. In DNA form, the CDR3 reads TGCGCCAGCAGCTCCCTTTCCGGGGGGGAGATCAACGAGCAGTACTTC. This chain links TRBV5-1 with TRBJ2-7, with 8 bases lining up with TRBD2. The CDR3 loop spans 16 amino acids. The V gene end was trimmed by 3 bases and the J gene end by 5 bases; junction bases not matched to a gene: 13. The germline gives CDR1 SGHRS, CDR2 YFSETQ.

The V and J genes are TRBV19 and TRBJ1-4; D possibly corresponds to TRBD1 (6 bases). The V end was cut by 3 bases, the J end by 4 bases, with 15 bases between. Germline values: CDR1 LNHDA, CDR2 SQIVND (reference sequence). CDR3 length equals 16 residues. For the CDR3, the DNA is TGTGCCAGTAGTATTTCAGGGGATAGGGATAATGAAAAACTGTTTTTT. Its protein is CASSISGDRDNEKLFF.

The rearrangement links TRBV5-6 to TRBJ2-2; 7 nucleotides line up with TRBD1. This CDR3 has 14 residues. With V trimmed by 3 bases and J by 6 bases, 5 bases remained unmatched. CDR1 and CDR2 from the germline V gene are SGHDT and YYEEEE. This CDR3 reads CASSYRQGSGELFF. Written as DNA, the CDR3 is TGTGCCAGCAGCTACCGACAGGGATCCGGGGAGCTGTTTTTT.

This sequence joins TRBV19 and TRBJ1-6; the match to TRBD1 covers 7 bases. The CDR3 spans 14 residues. V lost 6 bases and J lost 5; bases outside the gene matches: 4. Germline CDR1 is LNHDA and CDR2 is SQIVND (reference sequence). DNA of the CDR3: TGTGCCAGTAGGCCGGGACAGCATAATTCACCCCTCCACTTT. It codes for CASRPGQHNSPLHF.

J is TRBJ2-2 and V is TRBV7-7; D might be TRBD2 (5 bases). Looked up from germline, CDR1 is SSHAT and CDR2 is FNYEAQ (reference sequence). Trimming stripped 5 bases from V and 4 bases from J, with 11 bases between. This CDR3 has 14 residues. CDR3 sequence reads: CASSPGLLTGELFF. CDR3 DNA: TGTGCCAGCAGCCCTGGACTGCTCACCGGGGAGCTGTTTTTT.

The chain combines TRBV29-1 with TRBJ1-1, with D perhaps TRBD1 (5 bases). The CDR3 is 13 amino acids. In germline, CDR1 is SQVTM, CDR2 ANQGSEA. The V end lost 2 bases, the J end lost 3 bases, and 10 bases lay between the germline ends. The CDR3 region has the DNA TGCAGCGTTGAATACGACAGCTACACTGAAGCTTTCTTT. Translated: CSVEYDSYTEAFF.

Remarks on this clone: Different DNA sequences within this sample yield the same CDR3. J is TRBJ2-1 and V is TRBV11-3; possibly TRBD1 for D (5 bases). The germline CDR1 and CDR2 sequences are SGHNT and YENEEA. The length of the CDR3 is 14 residues. The ends were cut back, 5 bases at V and 0 bases at J, with 8 bases in the middle. In DNA, the CDR3 is TGTGCCAGCAGCCGCGACAGCTCCTACAATGAGCAGTTCTTC. It translates to CASSRDSSYNEQFF.

This clone was observed once. The rearrangement joins TRBV29-1 to TRBJ2-7, with D possibly being TRBD2 (5 bases). From germline, CDR1 is SQVTM and CDR2 ANQGSEA. V lost 6 bases to trimming and J lost 4 bases, with 10 bases between them. This CDR3 contains 11 residues. The CDR3 spells CSVSRGYEQYF. The CDR3 bases are TGCAGCGTCTCCCGGGGTTACGAGCAGTACTTC.

This clone was observed once. The CDR3 region is CASSDRGPTSTDTQYF. CDR3 in DNA: TGTGCCAGCAGTGACAGGGGGCCAACTAGCACAGATACGCAGTATTTT. The V call is TRBV6-1, the J call TRBJ2-3, with 8 nucleotides matching TRBD1. CDR1 and CDR2 from the germline V gene are MNHNS and SASEGT. The junction had 5 bases not matched to a gene; V was cut back by 3 bases and J by 0 bases. This CDR3 has 16 amino acids.

This clone has just one count. The chain has TRBV7-2 and TRBJ1-1; no clear D gene. The CDR3 spans 14 residues. The V and J ends lost 7 bases and 1 base respectively, with 13 bases between them. CDR1 and CDR2 (germline): SGHTA, FQGNSA. In DNA form, the CDR3 reads TGTGCCAGCACCCACGGTCGTCCGAACACTGAAGCTTTCTTT. Protein sequence: CASTHGRPNTEAFF.

The chain couples TRBV7-2 to TRBJ1-1; no definite D call. Germline assignment: CDR1 SGHTA and CDR2 FQGNSA. V was trimmed by 6 bases and J by 0 bases, leaving 20 bases between them. The CDR3 has 17 residues. Here the CDR3 reads CASRPTTGFFMNTEAFF. DNA for the CDR3: TGTGCCAGCAGACCTACGACGGGTTTCTTTATGAACACTGAAGCTTTCTTT.

The CDR3 here is CASSPAGTGGLGDTQYF. Here the CDR3 DNA reads TGCGCCAGCAGCCCTGCCGGGACAGGGGGACTTGGAGATACGCAGTATTTT. The rearrangement uses TRBV4-1 and TRBJ2-3; TRBD1 agrees at 11 bases. The CDR3 is 17 residues long. J gave up 5 bases and V 4 bases, and 11 bases lay outside the gene matches. Germline CDR1 is MGHRA and CDR2 is YSYEKL.

The V gene is TRBV6-1, the J gene TRBJ2-5, with D maybe TRBD1 (6 bases). The CDR3 length is 13 residues. Deletions cut 1 base from V and 11 bases from J, with 14 bases between. From germline, CDR1 is MNHNS and CDR2 SASEGT. CDR3 bases: TGTGCCAGCAGTGAAGGGCAGGGGTGGGAGCAGTACTTC. Translating it yields CASSEGQGWEQYF.

This clone was counted between two and nine times. J is TRBJ1-6 and V is TRBV6-1; no definite D call. V was shortened by 6 bases and J by 5 bases, with 8 bases between the two germline ends. CDR3 length: 13 residues. In germline, CDR1 is MNHNS, CDR2 SASEGT. CDR3 protein: CASRDFNNSPLHF. CDR3 sequence (DNA): TGTGCCAGCAGGGACTTCAATAATTCACCCCTCCACTTT.

The chain uses TRBV5-1 and TRBJ1-4, with TRBD1 as a possible D gene (5 bases). V gave up 0 bases and J gave up 2 bases, with 11 bases separating them. Germline V gives CDR1 SGHRS, CDR2 YFSETQ. The CDR3 spans 16 residues. CDR3 sequence: CASSLGPRGTNEKLFF. The CDR3 bases are TGCGCCAGCAGCTTGGGTCCTCGGGGGACTAATGAAAAACTGTTTTTT.

This clone has just one count. V gene TRBV4-1 combines with J gene TRBJ2-7, with 7 bases that match TRBD2. This CDR3 has 17 residues. Trimming cost V 3 bases and J 7 bases; bases outside gene matches: 18. Per germline, CDR1 MGHRA and CDR2 YSYEKL. CDR3 region: CASSQPQSSGLPREQYF. The DNA of the CDR3 is TGCGCCAGCAGCCAGCCTCAGAGTAGCGGGCTCCCTCGGGAGCAGTACTTC.

This chain joins TRBV6-1 and TRBJ2-3, with 9 bases fitting TRBD2. The CDR3 loop spans 15 amino acids. V shed 1 base and J 7 bases; nucleotides not matched to a gene: 6. Germline V gene sequence: CDR1 MNHNS, CDR2 SASEGT. CDR3: CASSEVGGGAHTQYF. The CDR3 nucleotides are TGTGCCAGCAGTGAAGTCGGCGGGGGGGCGCATACGCAGTATTTT.

The rearrangement uses TRBV11-2 and TRBJ2-5, with 10 bases that match TRBD1. V trimming: 3 bases; J trimming: 4 bases; junction bases outside the gene matches: 5. Germline CDR1 reads SGHAT; CDR2 reads FQNNGV. CDR3 size: 15 residues. The CDR3 coding sequence is TGTGCCAGCAGCTTCCGGGACAGGGGCCGAGAGACCCAGTACTTC. It codes for CASSFRDRGRETQYF.

The chain couples TRBV5-1 to TRBJ2-1; TRBD1 agrees at 7 bases. This CDR3 is 14 amino acids long. Trimming removed 3 bases from V and 2 bases from J; junction bases left unmatched: 2. CDR1 and CDR2 from the germline V gene are SGHRS and YFSETQ. The CDR3: CASSYGTAYNEQFF. CDR3 DNA: TGCGCCAGCAGCTACGGGACAGCCTACAATGAGCAGTTCTTC.

This chain links TRBV11-2 with TRBJ1-6; TRBD1 aligns across 10 bases. With V trimmed by 3 bases and J by 7 bases, 3 bases remained unmatched. The CDR3 is made up of 15 amino acids. The germline gives CDR1 SGHAT, CDR2 FQNNGV. Here the CDR3 reads CASSFGQGVNSPLHF. In DNA, the CDR3 is TGTGCCAGCAGCTTCGGACAGGGGGTAAATTCACCCCTCCACTTT.

The CDR3 loop is CASSQEGTENSPLHF. Written as DNA, the CDR3 is TGCGCCAGCAGCCAAGAGGGGACAGAAAATTCACCCCTCCACTTT. The chain carries TRBV4-1 and TRBJ1-6; 7 bases align to TRBD1. Trimming took 0 bases from V and 7 from J; bases not matched to a gene: 3. From germline, CDR1 is MGHRA and CDR2 YSYEKL. This CDR3 contains 15 residues.

The chain has TRBV7-9 and TRBJ1-6; the match to TRBD1 covers 7 bases. V was clipped by 5 bases and J by 6 bases; unmatched bases: 4. Germline CDR1 and CDR2: SEHNR and FQNEAQ (reference sequence). CDR3 size: 14 residues. CDR3 in amino acids: CASSPGTANSPLHF. The CDR3, as DNA: TGTGCCAGCAGCCCCGGGACAGCTAATTCACCCCTCCACTTT.

V gene TRBV6-1 combines with J gene TRBJ2-7, with D perhaps matching TRBD1 (5 bases). CDR3 size: 13 residues. Trimming shortened V by 8 bases and J by 6 bases, and 17 bases separated the two germline ends. Germline V lookup: CDR1 MNHNS, CDR2 SASEGT. The CDR3 DNA sequence: TGTGCCAGCCGCTTCTTAGGGGTTGGCGAGCAGTACTTC. As protein: CASRFLGVGEQYF.

The chain has TRBV7-8 and TRBJ1-3, with D tentatively TRBD1 (6 bases). The CDR3 consists of 14 residues. Trimming removed 1 base at V and 4 bases at J, with 8 bases between. Per germline, CDR1 SGHVS and CDR2 FQNEAQ. The CDR3 DNA reads TGTGCCAGCAGCTTAGGGGGGCTCGGAAACACCATATATTTT. Translated, it gives CASSLGGLGNTIYF. The full variable domain, with the rest looked up from reference TRBV7-8 and TRBJ1-3, is GAGVSQSPRYKVAKRGQDVALRCDPISGHVSLFWYQQALGQGPEFLTYFQNEAQLDKSGLPSDRFFAERPEGSVSTLKIQRTQQEDSAVYLCASSLGGLGNTIYFGEGSWLTVV.

This clone was detected a few times. The chain carries TRBV30 and TRBJ2-7, with 9 bases that match TRBD1. The length of the CDR3 is 15 residues. Germline V gene lookup returns CDR1 GTSNPN and CDR2 SVGIG (reference sequence). The junction had 11 bases not matched to a gene; V was cut back by 3 bases and J by 5 bases. Written as DNA, the CDR3 is TGTGCCTGGAGGAAGACAGGGGGAAGGTTCCACGAGCAGTACTTC. Residues: CAWRKTGGRFHEQYF.